This T cell receptor (beta chain) was documented in a study of regulatory T cells in long-lasting Graves disease. The overall study: Persistent Graves' disease denoted over 5 years of antithyroid drugs plus positive TSH receptor antibodies.

Time point of the sample: persistent/refractory GD, antithyroid drugs over 5 years with positive TRAb. Isolated PBMC RNA provided the starting material for the TCR library. The collection involved drawing approximately 9 milliliters of peripheral blood into EDTA tubes. In its sample, this clonotype was seen many times. Its antigen is still unknown. The CDR3 has 15 amino acids. The V and J ends lost 3 bases and 6 bases respectively, with 14 bases between them. CDR1 MDHEN and CDR2 SYDVKM come from the germline V gene. The study, taken as a whole, reports: Among samples with persistent disease, TRBV28, TRBJ1-2 and TRBJ2-5 were favored.

Relying on iRepertoire HTBI primers and Arm-PCR of CDR3 regions, the team built TCR beta libraries. TCRdb recomputed calls from the multiplex PCR reads with MiXCR, one row per CDR3 protein. The sample records 430,000 or so distinct CDR3 sequences, around 20% being singletons. The receptor was isolated from a female donor with Graves disease. The sequences come from peripheral blood mononuclear cells (PBMCs), collected when the disease was refractory, from a patient treated with antithyroid drugs. This sequence joins TRBV28 and TRBJ1-4; perhaps TRBD1 as D (5 bases). CDR3 in amino acids: CASSFFRDVDEKLFF. In DNA form, the CDR3 reads TGTGCCAGCAGTTTTTTCAGGGATGTTGATGAAAAACTGTTTTTT.